This T cell receptor (beta chain) was identified during a study of beta chain features in type 1 diabetes. Study-wide points: Type 1 diabetes patients had moderately but significantly shorter TCRB CDR3s in all four CD4+ subsets. A greater similarity of naive, central memory and Treg TCRB repertoires was seen among patients than among healthy donors.

Remarks on this clone: Its antigen is not known.

Naive, central memory, regulatory and stem cell-like memory cells within the CD4+ compartment were sorted using CD45RO/CCR7/CD25/CD127/CD95/CD27. Expressed TCRB transcripts were sequenced, since all the RNA that had been isolated was reverse transcribed. Repertoires were generated with immunoSEQ multiplex PCR, while TCRdb's copy carries only in-frame clones and drops some. Found here are some 660,000 clones, over 12% of them singletons; the top ten hold roughly 0.04%. Sequencing was performed on naive CD4+ T cells from blood. The receptor was derived from a man aged 18 to 29 with type 1 diabetes.

The chain's CDR3 is CASSIDRGPSSYNEQFF. The CDR3 DNA sequence: TGTGCCAGCAGCATTGACAGGGGGCCAAGCTCCTACAATGAGCAGTTCTTC. The chain employs TRBV5-6 and TRBJ2-1; TRBD1 agrees at 10 bases. This CDR3 comprises 17 residues. Germline values: CDR1 SGHDT, CDR2 YYEEEE. V lost 4 bases, J lost 0 bases, and 7 bases stayed unmatched. Combining the CDR3 with reference TRBV5-6 and TRBJ2-1 gives the whole variable domain DAGVTQSPTHLIKTRGQQVTLRCSPKSGHDTVSWYQQALGQGPQFIFQYYEEEERQRGNFPDRFSGHQFPNYSSELNVNALLLGDSALYLCASSIDRGPSSYNEQFFGPGTRLTVL.